The sample holds a few counts of the clone carrying this T cell receptor beta chain. The CDR3 is 13 residues long. Trimming cost V 8 bases and J 5 bases, with 15 bases left between them. Germline values: CDR1 MNHEY, CDR2 SVGEGT. These data belong to a study of CD8 T cells in Susac syndrome. Random hexamers served to reverse transcribe about 0.5 to 1 ug RNA. TCRdb re-analysed the immunoSEQ multiplex PCR reads in MiXCR, keeping a single row per CDR3 protein. The sample comprises 120,000 or so distinct CDR3 sequences, roughly 94% of which are singletons, and around 0.12% rests with the top ten. What was sequenced was CD4+ T cells from PBMCs. The clonotype comes from a human donor with multiple sclerosis. V gene TRBV6-2 or TRBV6-3 combines with J gene TRBJ2-5; D possibly corresponds to TRBD2 (7 bases). The CDR3 region is CASSRGGVETQYF. The DNA of the CDR3 is TGTGCCAGCTCTAGGGGGGGGGTGGAGACCCAGTACTTC.